This T cell receptor beta chain was recovered during a study of blood T cell repertoires in COVID-19. About the research overall: The origin of the acute and convalescent COVID-19 samples was the United States, Italy and Spain.

Trimming took off 0 bases at V and 5 bases at J, with 11 bases between the two ends. The CDR3 runs to 15 residues. Germline lookup yields CDR1 SGHRS and CDR2 YFSETQ. The repertoire was sequenced with immunoSEQ multiplex PCR; TCRdb's copy has only in-frame clones and lacks some. The repertoire holds about 250,000 clones, around nine tenths seen once, with 1.5% to 2% in the top ten. This clonotype was sampled from a woman aged 55-69 years who had recovered from COVID-19. The chain joins TRBV5-1 to TRBJ2-2; TRBD1 might be the D (6 bases). The sequencing sample was made of peripheral blood. The CDR3 nucleotides read TGCGCCAGCAGCTTGGGGACAGCTGAAACCGGGGAGCTGTTTTTT. Its protein product is CASSLGTAETGELFF.